These 26 T cell receptor beta chains share one sample of origin, sequenced in a study of blood T cell repertoires in COVID-19. Assay: immunoSEQ multiplex PCR; the TCRdb copy retains only in-frame clones and omits some. The sample includes 180,000 or so clones, around 83% of them seen just once. Sequences were obtained from peripheral blood. The receptors originated from a woman aged 55-69 years with acute or convalescent COVID-19.

The chain uses TRBV5-1 and TRBJ1-6; no reliable D call. V lost 1 base to trimming and J lost 11 bases, with 10 bases between them. The CDR3 contains 13 residues. CDR1 and CDR2 from the germline V gene are SGHRS and YFSETQ. CDR3 DNA sequence: TGCGCCAGCAGCTTGATCACGGAGCCACCCCTCCACTTT. Translated: CASSLITEPPLHF. The entire variable domain, with the rest obtained from reference TRBV5-1 and TRBJ1-6, is as follows: KAGVTQTPRYLIKTRGQQVTLSCSPISGHRSVSWYQQTPGQGLQFLFEYFSETQRNKGNFPGRFSGRQFSNSRSEMNVSTLELGDSALYLCASSLITEPPLHFGNGTRLTVT.

This clone showed up just once. The gene calls are TRBV7-9 and TRBJ2-3; no firm D call. Germline CDR1 reads SEHNR; CDR2 reads FQNEAQ (reference sequence). V lost 5 bases and J lost 0, with 3 bases in between. The CDR3 is 12 amino acids. The CDR3 region is CASSLSTDTQYF. The CDR3, as DNA: TGTGCCAGCAGCCTTAGCACAGATACGCAGTATTTT.

V and J are TRBV10-3 and TRBJ1-1; tentative D call: TRBD1 (5 bases). Deletions cut 10 bases from V and 8 bases from J, with 14 bases between. CDR1 is ENHRY, CDR2 SYGVKD, per germline. This CDR3 has 11 amino acids. CDR3 bases: TGTGCCACCGGGGGTCGGGGGGAAGCTTTCTTT. It specifies CATGGRGEAFF.

V gene TRBV11-2 combines with J gene TRBJ2-2; no reliable D call. CDR1 is SGHAT, CDR2 FQNNGV, per germline. The CDR3 spans 13 residues. V lost 6 bases, J lost 4 bases, and 9 bases lay in between. CDR3 region: CASSPGSTGELFF. CDR3 DNA: TGTGCCAGCAGTCCGGGTTCCACCGGGGAGCTGTTTTTT.

The chain recombines TRBV19 with TRBJ1-2, with 7 bases matching TRBD1. Trimming took 5 bases from V and 5 from J; bases not matched to a gene: 8. The CDR3 loop spans 14 amino acids. Germline assignment: CDR1 LNHDA and CDR2 SQIVND (reference sequence). The CDR3 region has the DNA TGTGCCAGTAGTCGACAGGGATCCACTTATGGCTACACCTTC. It translates to CASSRQGSTYGYTF.

This clone was counted between two and nine times. The rearrangement joins TRBV15 to TRBJ1-4; 8 positions agree with TRBD1. Germline trimming cut 3 bases from V and 2 bases from J; bases unmatched to any gene: 17. Germline loops: CDR1 LNHNV, CDR2 YYDKDF (reference sequence). CDR3 length: 20 residues. The DNA of the CDR3 is TGTGCCACCAGCAGCGAGCGATTGTTGACAGGGGCGCACACTAATGAAAAACTGTTTTTT. This encodes CATSSERLLTGAHTNEKLFF.

The chain uses TRBV28 and TRBJ2-7, with 12 bases lining up with TRBD2. The V gene's germline CDR1 is MDHEN and CDR2 SYDVKM. The CDR3 loop spans 15 amino acids. The V and J ends lost 1 base and 4 bases, in that order; junction bases with no gene match: 2. The CDR3 spells CASSLSTSGRYEQYF. CDR3 nucleotide sequence: TGTGCCAGCAGTTTATCGACTAGCGGGAGATACGAGCAGTACTTC.

This chain links TRBV5-1 with TRBJ1-2; a possible D gene is TRBD1 (6 bases). In germline, CDR1 is SGHRS, CDR2 YFSETQ. CDR3 length: 14 amino acids. V was shortened by 0 bases and J by 4 bases, with 10 bases between the two germline ends. The CDR3 protein is CASSLEGGAYGYTF. Written as DNA, the CDR3 is TGCGCCAGCAGCTTGGAAGGGGGGGCCTATGGCTACACCTTC.

The chain carries TRBV12-3 or TRBV12-4 and TRBJ1-2, with 9 bases that match TRBD1. The J segment lost 10 bases and the V segment lost 3 bases, leaving 3 bases of the junction unmatched. This CDR3 spans 12 amino acids. The CDR3 loop reads CASSLGQGLYTF. The CDR3 coding sequence is TGTGCCAGCAGTTTGGGACAGGGCCTCTACACCTTC.

The chain uses TRBV10-3 and TRBJ1-1; D is unresolved. CDR1 is ENHRY and CDR2 is SYGVKD in the germline V gene. This CDR3 has 16 residues. V dropped 0 bases and J dropped 2 bases, with 13 bases sitting between them. For the CDR3, the DNA is TGTGCCATCAGTGAGTCGATCCAACGGGGAAACACTGAAGCTTTCTTT. Protein product: CAISESIQRGNTEAFF.

The chain employs TRBV7-7 and TRBJ2-5; 9 nucleotides agree with TRBD2. The length of the CDR3 is 14 residues. Germline V gives CDR1 SSHAT, CDR2 FNYEAQ (reference sequence). This CDR3 reads CASSSGTHQETQYF. CDR3 nucleotides: TGTGCTAGTTCTAGCGGGACCCATCAAGAGACCCAGTACTTC.

V and J are TRBV19 and TRBJ2-1; D may be TRBD1 (5 bases). The CDR3 is made up of 13 amino acids. Germline V lookup: CDR1 LNHDA, CDR2 SQIVND (reference sequence). Trimming took off 5 bases at V and 6 bases at J, with 11 bases between the two ends. The chain's CDR3 is CASSPRTFNEQFF. CDR3 nucleotides: TGTGCCAGTAGTCCCCGGACATTCAATGAGCAGTTCTTC. The entire variable domain, with the rest obtained from reference TRBV19 and TRBJ2-1, is as follows: DGGITQSPKYLFRKEGQNVTLSCEQNLNHDAMYWYRQDPGQGLRLIYYSQIVNDFQKGDIAEGYSVSREKKESFPLTVTSAQKNPTAFYLCASSPRTFNEQFFGPGTRLTVL.

J is TRBJ1-1 and V is TRBV3-1 (or the pseudogene TRBV3-2), with 7 bases identical to TRBD1. Per germline, CDR1 LGHDT and CDR2 YNNKEL (reference sequence). The CDR3 runs 13 residues. The J segment lost 6 bases and the V segment lost 3 bases, leaving 4 bases of the junction unmatched. Written as DNA, the CDR3 is TGTGCCAGCAGCCAGGGGACAGTGTCTGAAGCTTTCTTT. This codes for CASSQGTVSEAFF.

CDR3 in DNA: TGTGCCAGTAAGGACCGGGGGAACACTGAAGCTTTCTTT. This encodes CASKDRGNTEAFF. The chain couples TRBV19 to TRBJ1-1; no reliable D call. This CDR3 spans 13 amino acids. V was cut by 7 bases and J by 1 base, with 10 bases left in between. Germline CDR1 LNHDA, CDR2 SQIVND (reference sequence).

This chain links TRBV19 with TRBJ1-2, with a tentative D call TRBD1 (5 bases). In germline, CDR1 is LNHDA, CDR2 SQIVND (reference sequence). This CDR3 comprises 17 residues. Trimming pared 3 bases from V and 1 base from J, leaving 18 bases between. The CDR3 protein is CASSIINPGGGNYGYTF. In DNA, the CDR3 is TGTGCCAGTAGTATTATAAATCCAGGCGGGGGTAACTATGGCTACACCTTC.

This chain connects TRBV28 to TRBJ1-5, with unresolved D. This CDR3 is built from 15 residues. V was cut by 6 bases and J by 4 bases, with 16 bases left in between. The germline V gene has CDR1 MDHEN and CDR2 SYDVKM. CDR3 nucleotides: TGTGCCAGCAGCCCGAGGGCCGTGGGGAATCAGCCCCAGCATTTT. It translates to CASSPRAVGNQPQHF.

V and J are TRBV12-3 or TRBV12-4 and TRBJ2-7; maybe TRBD1 (5 bases). V gave up 5 bases and J gave up 3 bases, with 11 bases separating them. The CDR3 totals 13 residues. The CDR3 spells CASSPQGFYEQYF. The CDR3 DNA reads TGTGCCAGCAGTCCGCAGGGATTCTACGAGCAGTACTTC.

This clone showed up just once. This chain uses TRBV28 with TRBJ2-1; maybe TRBD1 (5 bases). The germline CDR1 and CDR2 sequences are MDHEN and SYDVKM. The CDR3 length is 12 residues. Trimming left V 1 base short and J 10 bases short, with 8 bases between. The CDR3 bases are TGTGCCAGCAGTTTATCTAAGGGGGAGCAGTTCTTC. This encodes CASSLSKGEQFF.

The chain uses TRBV11-3 and TRBJ2-1, with D possibly matching TRBD2 (6 bases). Trimming took off 5 bases at V and 9 bases at J, with 17 bases between the two ends. The CDR3 length is 14 residues. Germline CDR1 reads SGHNT; CDR2 reads YENEEA. This chain's CDR3 is CASSPMGGVSEQFF. Here the CDR3 DNA reads TGTGCCAGCAGCCCGATGGGGGGAGTAAGTGAGCAGTTCTTC. The full variable domain, with the rest looked up from reference TRBV11-3 and TRBJ2-1, is EAGVVQSPRYKIIEKKQPVAFWCNPISGHNTLYWYLQNLGQGPELLIRYENEEAVDDSQLPKDRFSAERLKGVDSTLKIQPAELGDSAVYLCASSPMGGVSEQFFGPGTRLTVL.

The chain employs TRBV7-2 and TRBJ2-2, with D unclear. V was trimmed by 1 base and J by 6 bases, leaving 9 bases between them. The germline V gene encodes CDR1 SGHTA and CDR2 FQGNSA. The CDR3 has 14 amino acids. The CDR3 spells CASSLVSSSGELFF. In DNA form, the CDR3 reads TGTGCCAGCAGCTTAGTTTCTAGTTCCGGGGAGCTGTTTTTT.

The chain couples TRBV10-3 to TRBJ1-4, with 8 bases identical to TRBD1. Germline CDR1 and CDR2: ENHRY and SYGVKD. V lost 2 bases, J lost 8 bases, and 7 bases stayed unmatched. The CDR3 is 15 amino acids. CDR3 in amino acids: CAISENGQGQEKLFF. DNA for the CDR3: TGTGCCATCAGTGAGAACGGACAGGGACAGGAAAAACTGTTTTTT.

The chain uses TRBV4-1 and TRBJ1-1, with 11 nucleotides matching TRBD1. The V segment lost 0 bases and the J segment 0 bases; nucleotides outside the gene matches: 6. This CDR3 region has 18 residues. The germline CDR1 and CDR2 sequences are MGHRA and YSYEKL. The CDR3 DNA sequence: TGCGCCAGCAGCCAAGATAAGGACAGGGGGCTCTTGAACACTGAAGCTTTCTTT. Protein product: CASSQDKDRGLLNTEAFF.

The gene calls are TRBV7-9 and TRBJ2-5; D perhaps matches TRBD1 (6 bases). CDR1 and CDR2 from the germline V gene are SEHNR and FQNEAQ (reference sequence). The length of the CDR3 is 14 residues. V lost 4 bases, J lost 4 bases, and 13 bases lay in between. The CDR3 protein is CASSYGQSGETQYF. CDR3 sequence (DNA): TGTGCCAGCAGCTATGGACAGTCAGGAGAGACCCAGTACTTC.

The CDR3 DNA is TGTGCCAGCAAGGGGTCGGGTTCCTATGGCTACACCTTC. It translates to CASKGSGSYGYTF. The chain carries TRBV27 and TRBJ1-2; TRBD1 might be the D (5 bases). V was trimmed by 7 bases and J by 4 bases, leaving 13 bases between them. CDR1 and CDR2 from the germline V gene are MNHEY and SMNVEV (reference sequence). The length of the CDR3 is 13 residues.

This rearrangement joins TRBV3-1 (or the pseudogene TRBV3-2) to TRBJ1-4, with TRBD1 identical over 8 bases. This CDR3 has 14 amino acids. V dropped 4 bases and J dropped 3; count of bases not matched to a gene: 1. Germline lookup yields CDR1 LGHDT and CDR2 YNNKEL (reference sequence). CDR3 in amino acids: CASSLTGANEKLFF. As DNA, the CDR3 is TGTGCCAGCAGCCTGACAGGGGCTAATGAAAAACTGTTTTTT.

Details on this clone: The junction differs from germline at one of its ends, possibly a read error. V is TRBV28 and J is TRBJ2-1; no definite D call. CDR1 and CDR2 from the germline V gene are MDHEN and SYDVKM. This CDR3 is 15 amino acids long. The CDR3 sequence: CASSFGGLSHNEQFF. DNA of the CDR3: TGTGCCAGCAGTTTCGGCGGCCTCTCCCACAATGAGCAGTTCTTC. Using reference TRBV28 and TRBJ2-1 for the parts outside the CDR3, the full variable domain is DVKVTQSSRYLVKRTGEKVFLECVQDMDHENMFWYRQDPGLGLRLIYFSYDVKMKEKGDIPEGYSVSREKKERFSLILESASTNQTSMYLCASSFGGLSHNEQFFGPGTRLTVL.